The 30 T cell receptor beta chains below all came from one sample that was sequenced in a study of a mutant IDH1 vaccine in newly diagnosed glioma. TCRdb's table, derived via immunoSEQ multiplex PCR, lists solely in-frame clones and lacks some. This table holds roughly 40,000 clones, around 93% found once. Their cognate antigens are unknown. This sample's time point: week 23, last vaccination. Vaccination used 300 ug of mutant IDH1 20-mer peptide per dose, with topical imiquimod. The sequences come from PBMCs, collected from a glioma patient whose treatment included an IDH1 peptide vaccine. These receptors all stem from a man aged 50 or older with glioma.

The chain combines TRBV4-3 with TRBJ1-2; unclear D gene. Trimming left V 0 bases short and J 5 bases short, with 13 bases between. This CDR3 has 15 residues. Germline loops: CDR1 LGHNA, CDR2 YSLEER. The CDR3 loop is CASSQDEEGGYGYTF. The CDR3 nucleotides are TGCGCCAGCAGCCAAGATGAGGAGGGTGGGTATGGCTACACCTTC.

This chain links TRBV7-6 with TRBJ2-7; possibly TRBD1 for D (6 bases). CDR3 length: 14 residues. Germline V lookup: CDR1 SGHVS, CDR2 FNYEAQ. The germline V and J ends were trimmed by 1 base and 0 bases, with 7 bases remaining between them. DNA of the CDR3: TGTGCCAGCAGCTTAGGGACAGACTCCTACGAGCAGTACTTC. Translating gives CASSLGTDSYEQYF.

The chain uses TRBV7-2 and TRBJ2-1; D is ambiguous. Germline assignment: CDR1 SGHTA and CDR2 FQGNSA. Trimming stripped 5 bases from V and 7 bases from J, with 21 bases between. The CDR3 has 16 amino acids. The CDR3 DNA follows: TGTGCCAGCAGCATCCGGACGGAGATAAATCTGAATGAGCAGTTCTTC. It yields the protein CASSIRTEINLNEQFF.

V gene TRBV21-1 combines with J gene TRBJ2-7; TRBD1 is the table's D call and was not checked against the DNA. TRBV21-1 is noted as a pseudogene. The CDR3 totals 17 residues. The CDR3 DNA sequence: TGTGCCAGCAGCAAAGAGGAGACAGGGGGCGCCGCCTACGAGCAGTACTTC. It encodes CASSKEETGGAAYEQYF.

The chain carries TRBV15 and TRBJ1-2, with TRBD1 matching over 10 bases. Per germline, CDR1 LNHNV and CDR2 YYDKDF (reference sequence). There are 18 residues in the CDR3. V gave up 1 base and J gave up 2 bases; unmatched junction bases: 10. CDR3 in DNA: TGTGCCACCAGCAGAGGGAACACCGGGACAGGGGCGAACTATGGCTACACCTTC. The encoded protein is CATSRGNTGTGANYGYTF. Full variable domain (outside the CDR3, taken from reference TRBV15 and TRBJ1-2): DAMVIQNPRYQVTQFGKPVTLSCSQTLNHNVMYWYQQKSSQAPKLLFHYYDKDFNNEADTPDNFQSRRPNTSFCFLDIRSPGLGDTAMYLCATSRGNTGTGANYGYTFGSGTRLTVV.

This clone was detected only once. V gene TRBV29-1 combines with J gene TRBJ2-2; possibly TRBD2 for D (6 bases). This CDR3 region has 13 residues. Germline V lookup: CDR1 SQVTM, CDR2 ANQGSEA. Trimming took 5 bases from V and 1 from J, leaving 8 bases between them. CDR3 region: CSVLEGNTGELFF. CDR3 nucleotides: TGCAGCGTTCTGGAGGGGAACACCGGGGAGCTGTTTTTT.

This rearrangement joins TRBV9 to TRBJ2-2, with a possible D match to TRBD1 (6 bases). Between the trimmed V and J ends, which lost 4 bases and 6 bases, there was a span of 13 bases. The CDR3 loop spans 14 amino acids. The V gene's germline CDR1 is SGDLS and CDR2 YYNGEE. The CDR3 coding sequence is TGTGCCAGCAGCCCCCGGACAGTATCCGGGGAGCTGTTTTTT. This translates into CASSPRTVSGELFF.

The rearrangement joins TRBV20-1 to TRBJ1-1; D gene unclear. V lost 3 bases and J lost 7, with 6 bases in between. The CDR3 sequence is 10 residues long. CDR1 is DFQATT and CDR2 is SNEGSKA in the germline V gene (reference sequence). The CDR3 DNA reads TGCAGTGCTAGTCTGAATGAAGCTTTCTTT. Translating it yields CSASLNEAFF.

The chain links TRBV2 to TRBJ1-3; D remains unclear. CDR3 length equals 14 residues. Germline CDR1 is SNHLY and CDR2 is FYNNEI. The V gene lost 1 base and the J gene lost 2 bases, with 6 bases spanning the gap. CDR3 amino acids: CASSEGVTGNTIYF. CDR3 DNA: TGTGCCAGCAGTGAAGGGGTTACTGGAAACACCATATATTTT.

The CDR3 nucleotides are TGTGCCAGCAGTTTAAGCGGGGACAGGAAGTCGGAGCAGTACTTC. It encodes CASSLSGDRKSEQYF. The chain links TRBV28 to TRBJ2-7; tentatively, D is TRBD1 (8 bases). Trimming removed 2 bases at V and 7 bases at J, with 18 bases between. The germline V gene has CDR1 MDHEN and CDR2 SYDVKM. This CDR3 spans 15 amino acids.

This chain uses TRBV9 with TRBJ1-1; D is undetermined. V lost 0 bases to trimming and J lost 3 bases, with 6 bases between them. Germline V CDR1 and CDR2: SGDLS, YYNGEE. The CDR3 length is 13 residues. Here the CDR3 DNA reads TGTGCCAGCAGCGTAGAAGTTGACACTGAAGCTTTCTTT. It codes for CASSVEVDTEAFF.

The chain is built from TRBV7-9 and TRBJ2-7; tentative D call: TRBD2 (6 bases). Deletions cut 1 base from V and 2 bases from J, with 18 bases between. The CDR3 extends over 17 amino acids. Germline CDR1 reads SEHNR; CDR2 reads FQNEAQ (reference sequence). CDR3 residues: CASSLGRRSGAPYEQYF. CDR3 bases: TGTGCCAGCAGCTTAGGGCGCCGTAGCGGAGCCCCCTACGAGCAGTACTTC.

This chain connects TRBV27 to TRBJ2-1, with TRBD2 as a possible D gene (7 bases). This CDR3 has 15 residues. Germline values: CDR1 MNHEY, CDR2 SMNVEV (reference sequence). The germline V and J ends were trimmed by 3 bases and 6 bases, with 15 bases remaining between them. DNA for the CDR3: TGTGCCAGCAGTTTCTTGACGCGGGGGCTCAATGAGCAGTTCTTC. It specifies CASSFLTRGLNEQFF.

The chain has TRBV10-3 and TRBJ2-1; 10 bases fit TRBD1. Trimming at V came to 10 bases and at J to 2 bases, leaving 2 bases not matched to a gene. Germline-derived CDR1 and CDR2 are ENHRY and SYGVKD. CDR3 length: 13 residues. CDR3 protein: CANGQGAYNEQFF. CDR3 nucleotides: TGTGCCAACGGACAGGGGGCCTACAATGAGCAGTTCTTC.

V usage is TRBV7-2 and J usage is TRBJ1-4, with 11 nucleotides matching TRBD1. Trimming cost V 1 base and J 3 bases; bases outside gene matches: 4. Germline lookup yields CDR1 SGHTA and CDR2 FQGNSA. This CDR3 is 17 amino acids long. The chain's CDR3 is CASSLGRTGGPNEKLFF. DNA for the CDR3: TGTGCCAGCAGCTTAGGTCGGACAGGGGGCCCTAATGAAAAACTGTTTTTT.

The chain couples TRBV11-2 to TRBJ1-1, with D unresolved. Trimming stripped 1 base from V and 8 bases from J, with 5 bases between. CDR3 length equals 11 residues. Germline CDR1 reads SGHAT; CDR2 reads FQNNGV. CDR3 coding DNA: TGTGCCAGCAGCTTAGGAGTAGAAGCTTTCTTT. Its protein is CASSLGVEAFF.

The chain is built from TRBV6-5 and TRBJ2-1, with 7 nucleotides matching TRBD2. Germline V CDR1 and CDR2: MNHEY, SVGAGI. After removal of 2 bases from V and 2 bases from J, the junction contained 3 bases not matched to a gene. CDR3 length: 15 amino acids. CDR3 DNA sequence: TGTGCCAGCAGTTACAAAAGCGGGGCCTACAATGAGCAGTTCTTC. This codes for CASSYKSGAYNEQFF.

The V and J genes are TRBV4-1 and TRBJ2-1; no definite D call. Germline CDR1 reads MGHRA; CDR2 reads YSYEKL. Trimming left V 0 bases short and J 4 bases short, with 4 bases between. CDR3 length: 13 amino acids. The chain's CDR3 is CASSQDPYNEQFF. The CDR3 region has the DNA TGCGCCAGCAGCCAAGATCCATACAATGAGCAGTTCTTC.

V is TRBV7-2 and J is TRBJ2-7, with 11 positions matching TRBD2. The junction had 8 bases not matched to a gene; V was cut back by 5 bases and J by 8 bases. This CDR3 comprises 14 residues. Germline V gene data show CDR1 as SGHTA and CDR2 as FQGNSA. The chain's CDR3 is CASSHSGGAQKQYF. The CDR3 region has the DNA TGTGCCAGCAGCCATAGCGGGGGGGCCCAGAAGCAGTACTTC.

The rearrangement links TRBV4-1 to TRBJ2-7, with 10 bases that match TRBD1. V shed 1 base, J shed 5 bases, and the junction held 8 bases outside the gene matches. The CDR3 length is 16 residues. Germline V gives CDR1 MGHRA, CDR2 YSYEKL. CDR3 loop: CASSQGIPGTGDEQYF. For the CDR3, the DNA is TGCGCCAGCAGCCAAGGAATCCCCGGGACAGGGGACGAGCAGTACTTC.

The chain uses TRBV2 and TRBJ2-2, with TRBD1 matching over 8 bases. The junction had 6 bases not matched to a gene; V was cut back by 8 bases and J by 1 base. Germline lookup yields CDR1 SNHLY and CDR2 FYNNEI. CDR3 length equals 15 residues. As DNA, the CDR3 is TGTGCCAGCTGCAGGGGGCTAATGAACACCGGGGAGCTGTTTTTT. Translation: CASCRGLMNTGELFF.

The table lists this clone with a count of one. The gene calls are TRBV10-1 and TRBJ2-2, with D perhaps matching TRBD1 (6 bases). With 1 base removed from V and 4 bases from J, the gap between germline ends came to 10 bases. This CDR3 has 15 amino acids. In germline, CDR1 is WNHNN, CDR2 SYGVQD (reference sequence). The CDR3 protein is CASSEFSGATGELFF. CDR3 DNA sequence: TGCGCCAGCAGTGAGTTCTCAGGGGCCACCGGGGAGCTGTTTTTT.

This rearrangement joins TRBV5-1 to TRBJ2-3; D possibly corresponds to TRBD1 (6 bases). The CDR3 contains 12 residues. In germline, CDR1 is SGHRS, CDR2 YFSETQ. V lost 4 bases and J lost 4, with 7 bases in between. CDR3 region: CASSEGADTQYF. DNA for the CDR3: TGCGCCAGCAGCGAGGGGGCAGATACGCAGTATTTT.

The gene calls are TRBV5-1 and TRBJ1-2; tentatively, D is TRBD1 (6 bases). The CDR3 consists of 13 residues. Trimming took 8 bases from V and 2 from J, leaving 13 bases between them. Looked up from germline, CDR1 is SGHRS and CDR2 is YFSETQ. This CDR3 reads CASTWGQNYGYTF. CDR3 DNA sequence: TGCGCCAGTACCTGGGGGCAGAACTATGGCTACACCTTC.

This rearrangement joins TRBV19 to TRBJ2-2; D unresolved. There are 17 residues in the CDR3. V lost 4 bases, J lost 7 bases, and 22 bases lay in between. CDR1 is LNHDA, CDR2 SQIVND, per germline (reference sequence). The CDR3 is CASSSLSWSLVSGELFF. The CDR3, as DNA: TGTGCCAGTAGTAGCCTTTCGTGGTCCTTGGTGAGCGGGGAGCTGTTTTTT.

Within the sample, this clone is medium-sized. The chain employs TRBV10-3 and TRBJ1-1; D not certain. The CDR3 runs 14 residues. Deletions cut 4 bases from V and 3 bases from J, with 12 bases between. CDR1 and CDR2 from the germline V gene are ENHRY and SYGVKD. CDR3 nucleotides: TGTGCCATCAGTGCCGGGAACGGATACACTGAAGCTTTCTTT. It encodes CAISAGNGYTEAFF.

This clone was recorded once. The chain employs TRBV30 and TRBJ1-1, with a tentative D call TRBD1 (5 bases). In germline, CDR1 is GTSNPN, CDR2 SVGIG (reference sequence). CDR3 length: 14 residues. With 3 bases removed from V and 6 bases from J, the gap between germline ends came to 17 bases. This CDR3 is CAWRGRRGSAEAFF. The CDR3 DNA sequence: TGTGCCTGGAGGGGGAGGAGGGGATCAGCTGAAGCTTTCTTT.

CDR3 loop: CASSRQLAGDETQYF. The DNA of the CDR3 is TGTGCCAGCAGCCGTCAACTAGCGGGGGACGAGACCCAGTACTTC. The genes are TRBV9 and TRBJ2-5; TRBD2 matches at 11 bases. V was clipped by 4 bases and J by 5 bases; unmatched bases: 7. Germline assignment: CDR1 SGDLS and CDR2 YYNGEE. The CDR3 loop spans 15 amino acids.

The chain links TRBV9 to TRBJ2-7; possibly TRBD1 for D (6 bases). In germline, CDR1 is SGDLS, CDR2 YYNGEE. The CDR3 loop spans 14 amino acids. Between the trimmed V and J ends, which lost 3 bases and 1 base, there was a span of 11 bases. The DNA of the CDR3 is TGTGCCAGCAGCGCCTTGGACAGATCCTACGAGCAGTACTTC. Translating it yields CASSALDRSYEQYF.

The chain recombines TRBV18 with TRBJ1-1; D is unclear. Germline V gives CDR1 KGHSH, CDR2 LQKENI. Trimming left V 0 bases short and J 0 bases short, with 2 bases between. The CDR3 contains 13 residues. The CDR3 DNA reads TGTGCCAGCTCACCACCGGTGAACACTGAAGCTTTCTTT. Its translation: CASSPPVNTEAFF. Combining the CDR3 with reference TRBV18 and TRBJ1-1 gives the whole variable domain NAGVMQNPRHLVRRRGQEARLRCSPMKGHSHVYWYRQLPEEGLKFMVYLQKENIIDESGMPKERFSAEFPKEGPSILRIQQVVRGDSAAYFCASSPPVNTEAFFGQGTRLTVV.